Given below is one TCR beta chain in context. Its specificity is unknown. The source of the sample is a study of CD8+ T cells in alopecia areata. General study findings and limits: Between patients, shared TCR sequences were less clear than in mice. This was possibly due in part to HLA diversity in the patient population.

The investigators collected lesional scalp punch biopsies and peripheral blood from alopecia areata patients. The V end was cut by 2 bases, the J end by 4 bases, with 14 bases between. Germline V gene data show CDR1 as LNHDA and CDR2 as SQIVND (reference sequence). This CDR3 contains 15 residues. Sequencing templates came from extracted RNA that was reverse transcribed into cDNA. Data came from immunoSEQ multiplex PCR; TCRdb stores just in-frame clones and leaves some out. The repertoire holds tens of thousands of clones, with over 95% as singletons. This sequence was found in a human donor with alopecia areata. Sequenced material: CD8+ T cells sorted from blood, taken at week 0. The chain links TRBV19 to TRBJ1-1, with D perhaps matching TRBD1 (5 bases). The CDR3 loop reads CASSIPEGLSTEAFF. As DNA, the CDR3 is TGTGCCAGTAGTATACCGGAGGGACTGAGCACTGAAGCTTTCTTT.